These T cell receptor beta chains were read from a single sample in a study of human T cells and chemical hapten exposure. One entry per CDR3 protein results from TCRdb running MiXCR on the 5' RACE reads. The sample lists over 95,000 distinct CDR3 sequences; approximately 19% were seen once. The receptors stem from a human donor in good health. CDR3s include the opening cysteine and the closing phenylalanine or tryptophan. A D gene is named only where the DNA matches it firmly. Size values are once, few and many counts, or a class for expanded clones, and some rows have none.

D: -
J: TRBJ1-1
V: TRBV20-1
size: few
DNA: TGCAGTGCCCTGGGAGCAGGAGACCTGAGGGCTTTCTTT
CDR3: CSALGAGDLRAFF

D: TRBD1
J: TRBJ2-3
V: TRBV25-1
size: -
DNA: TGTGCCAGCAGTGGAGCAGGGGGACGCACAGATACGCAGTATTTT
CDR3: CASSGAGGRTDTQYF

D: -
J: TRBJ2-3
V: TRBV5-4
size: few
DNA: TGTGCCAGCAGCTTCCCTAGAGGAGATACGCAGTATTTT
CDR3: CASSFPRGDTQYF

D: -
J: TRBJ2-1
V: TRBV20-1
size: -
DNA: TGCAGTGCTAGAGCCAATTTCCTGGTGAATGAGCAGTTCTTC
CDR3: CSARANFLVNEQFF

D: TRBD1
J: TRBJ1-5
V: TRBV6-6
size: -
DNA: TGTGCCAGCAGCACGGGACAGGGTCATCAGCCCCAGCATTTT
CDR3: CASSTGQGHQPQHF

D: TRBD2
J: TRBJ2-1
V: TRBV20-1
size: few
DNA: TGCAGTGCCGAGACATCTAGCGGGAGGGCCCGGGAGCAGTTCTTC
CDR3: CSAETSSGRAREQFF

D: -
J: TRBJ1-6
V: TRBV14
size: -
DNA: TGTGCCAGCAGACCATACAGTAATTCACCCCTCCACTTT
CDR3: CASRPYSNSPLHF

D: -
J: TRBJ2-7
V: TRBV29-1
size: -
DNA: TGCAGCGTTGCAAGCGGAGACTACGAGCAGTACTTC
CDR3: CSVASGDYEQYF

D: TRBD2
J: TRBJ2-7
V: TRBV6-2/TRBV6-3
size: few
DNA: TGTGCCAGCAGAAGCGGGAGGGCAGACGAGCAGTACTTC
CDR3: CASRSGRADEQYF

D: TRBD2
J: TRBJ2-1
V: TRBV5-1
size: few
DNA: TGCGCCAGCAGCTACTCTAGCGGGGCCTCCTACAATGAGCAGTTCTTC
CDR3: CASSYSSGASYNEQFF

D: TRBD2
J: TRBJ2-3
V: TRBV10-3
size: -
DNA: TGTGCCATCAGTGAGTCGACTAGCGGCACAGATACGCAGTATTTT
CDR3: CAISESTSGTDTQYF

D: -
J: TRBJ2-4
V: TRBV21-1
size: few
DNA: TGCCCTCCGAGGGGCCGTCGGAAGAAAAACATTCAGTACTTC
CDR3: CPPRGRRKKNIQYF

D: -
J: TRBJ1-4
V: TRBV7-7
size: -
DNA: TGTGCTAGCAGCGTAACGAAAGACAGCCCAACTAATGAAAAACTGTTTTTT
CDR3: CASSVTKDSPTNEKLFF

D: TRBD2
J: TRBJ2-1
V: TRBV11-2
size: few
DNA: TGTGCCAGCAGCTTAGAGGGGCTAGCGGGAGGTGAGCAGTTCTTC
CDR3: CASSLEGLAGGEQFF

D: -
J: TRBJ2-7
V: TRBV3-1
size: -
DNA: TGTGCCAGCAGCCACATCGGGGGCTACGAGCAGTACTTC
CDR3: CASSHIGGYEQYF

D: TRBD2
J: TRBJ2-3
V: TRBV10-3
size: -
DNA: TGTGCCATCAGTGGACTAGCGGATACGCAGTATTTT
CDR3: CAISGLADTQYF

D: TRBD1
J: TRBJ2-6
V: TRBV6-5
size: -
DNA: TGTGCCAGCAGCCCCAGGGGGCCTGGGGCCAACGTCCTGACTTTC
CDR3: CASSPRGPGANVLTF

D: -
J: TRBJ2-2
V: TRBV5-1
size: -
DNA: TGCGCCAGCAGCTCATCTTGGGATTTGAACACCGGGGAGCTGTTTTTT
CDR3: CASSSSWDLNTGELFF

D: -
J: TRBJ2-7
V: TRBV28
size: -
DNA: TGTGCCAGCACTGAGGGGAGACCGACCTACGAGCAGTACTTC
CDR3: CASTEGRPTYEQYF

D: TRBD2
J: TRBJ2-5
V: TRBV30
size: few
DNA: TGTGCCTGGACCACTAGCGGCCAAGAGACCCAGTACTTC
CDR3: CAWTTSGQETQYF

D: -
J: TRBJ2-5
V: TRBV2
size: -
DNA: TGTGCCAGCAGGGACTGGGGTGAGACCCAGTACTTC
CDR3: CASRDWGETQYF

D: -
J: TRBJ2-7
V: TRBV28
size: -
DNA: TGTGCCAGCAGTTTACTAGCGGAGCAGTACTTC
CDR3: CASSLLAEQYF